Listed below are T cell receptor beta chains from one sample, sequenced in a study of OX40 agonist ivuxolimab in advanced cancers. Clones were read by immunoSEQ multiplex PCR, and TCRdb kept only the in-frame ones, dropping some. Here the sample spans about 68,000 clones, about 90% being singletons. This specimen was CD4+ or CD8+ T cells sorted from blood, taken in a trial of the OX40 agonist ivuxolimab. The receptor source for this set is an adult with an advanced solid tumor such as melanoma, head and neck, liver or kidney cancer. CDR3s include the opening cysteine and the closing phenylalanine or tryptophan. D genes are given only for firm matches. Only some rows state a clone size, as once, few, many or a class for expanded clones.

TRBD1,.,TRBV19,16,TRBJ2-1,CASSNRGQGVYNEQFF,TGTGCCAGTAGTAACCGGGGACAGGGGGTGTACAATGAGCAGTTCTTC
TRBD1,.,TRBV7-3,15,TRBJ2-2,CASSLSGGLTGELFF,TGTGCCAGCAGCTTATCAGGGGGCCTCACCGGGGAGCTGTTTTTT
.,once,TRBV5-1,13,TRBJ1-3,CASSLGSGNTIYF,TGCGCCAGCAGCTTGGGCTCTGGAAACACCATATATTTT
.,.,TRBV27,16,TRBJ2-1,CASSLQVPTRFHEQFF,TGTGCCAGCAGTTTACAAGTCCCGACTAGGTTCCATGAGCAGTTCTTC
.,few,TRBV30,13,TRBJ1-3,CAWSGQFGNTIYF,TGTGCCTGGAGTGGGCAGTTCGGAAACACCATATATTTT
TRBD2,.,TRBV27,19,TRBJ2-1,CASSDRLAGVGVGYNEQFF,TGTGCCAGCAGCGACCGACTAGCGGGAGTGGGGGTTGGGTACAATGAGCAGTTCTTC
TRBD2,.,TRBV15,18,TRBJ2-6,CATSFTTSGRSGANVLTF,TGTGCCACCAGCTTTACGACTAGCGGGAGGTCTGGGGCCAACGTCCTGACTTTC
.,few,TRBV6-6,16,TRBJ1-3,CASSLDRMSSGNTIYF,TGTGCCAGCAGTCTAGACAGGATGAGCTCTGGAAACACCATATATTTT
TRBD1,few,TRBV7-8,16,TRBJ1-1,CASSAITGTGGTEAFF,TGTGCCAGCAGCGCTATAACCGGGACAGGGGGCACTGAAGCTTTCTTT
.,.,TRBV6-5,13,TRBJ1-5,CASSKEGVQPQHF,TGTGCCAGCAGTAAAGAGGGGGTACAGCCCCAGCATTTT
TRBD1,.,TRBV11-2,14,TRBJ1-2,CASSRTGPSNGYTF,TGTGCCAGCAGCCGGACAGGGCCCTCCAATGGCTACACCTTC
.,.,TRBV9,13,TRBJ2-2,CASSVADTGELFF,TGTGCCAGCAGCGTAGCGGACACCGGGGAGCTGTTTTTT
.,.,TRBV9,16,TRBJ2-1,CASSPRTSSSYNEQFF,TGTGCCAGCAGCCCTAGGACCTCAAGCTCCTACAATGAGCAGTTCTTC
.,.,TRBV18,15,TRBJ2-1,CASSPRNGVHNEQFF,TGTGCCAGCTCACCACGAAATGGCGTCCACAATGAGCAGTTCTTC
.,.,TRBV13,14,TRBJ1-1,CASSLGGGNTEAFF,TGTGCCAGCAGCTTAGGGGGAGGCAACACTGAAGCTTTCTTT
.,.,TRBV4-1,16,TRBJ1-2,CASSQAFTRGPIGYTF,TGCGCCAGCAGCCAAGCATTCACCAGGGGACCTATTGGCTACACCTTC
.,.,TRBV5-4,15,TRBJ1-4,CASSAGKNGGEKLFF,TGTGCCAGCAGCGCGGGGAAAAACGGGGGTGAAAAACTGTTTTTT
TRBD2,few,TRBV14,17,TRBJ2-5,CASSQERLAGKQETQYF,TGTGCCAGCAGCCAAGAACGACTAGCGGGAAAACAAGAGACCCAGTACTTC
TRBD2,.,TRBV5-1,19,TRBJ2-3,CASSFLTSGPFTNTDTQYF,TGCGCCAGCAGCTTCCTGACTAGCGGCCCTTTTACTAACACAGATACGCAGTATTTT
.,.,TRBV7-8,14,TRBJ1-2,CASSPKERNYGYTF,TGTGCCAGCAGCCCTAAGGAGCGGAACTATGGCTACACCTTC
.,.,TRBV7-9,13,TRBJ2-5,CASSTTGFETQYF,TGTGCCAGCAGCACAACAGGGTTCGAGACCCAGTACTTC
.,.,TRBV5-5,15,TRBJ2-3,CASSLDGRNTDTQYF,TGTGCCAGCAGCTTGGACGGGAGAAACACAGATACGCAGTATTTT
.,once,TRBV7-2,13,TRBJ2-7,CASSLESFREQYF,TGTGCCAGCAGCTTAGAGTCGTTTCGGGAGCAGTACTTC
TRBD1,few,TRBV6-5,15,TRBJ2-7,CASSYSGQGAYEQYF,TGTGCCAGCAGTTACTCGGGACAGGGGGCCTACGAGCAGTACTTC
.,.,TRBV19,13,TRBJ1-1,CASSITVNTEAFF,TGTGCCAGTAGTATCACCGTGAACACTGAAGCTTTCTTT
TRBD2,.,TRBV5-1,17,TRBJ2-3,CASSSRTSGRSTDTQYF,TGCGCCAGCAGCTCAAGGACTAGCGGGAGAAGCACAGATACGCAGTATTTT
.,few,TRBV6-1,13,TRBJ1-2,CASWTVVGYGYTF,TGTGCCAGCTGGACAGTCGTAGGCTATGGCTACACCTTC
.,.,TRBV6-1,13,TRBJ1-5,CASSVPMQEPQHF,TGTGCCAGCAGTGTCCCTATGCAGGAGCCCCAGCATTTT
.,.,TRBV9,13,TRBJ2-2,CASSVTVGGELFF,TGTGCCAGCAGCGTAACAGTAGGCGGGGAGCTGTTTTTT
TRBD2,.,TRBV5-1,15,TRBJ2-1,CASSFGLAGYNEQFF,TGCGCCAGCAGCTTCGGACTAGCGGGGTACAATGAGCAGTTCTTC
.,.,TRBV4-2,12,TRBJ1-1,CATIGQNTEAFF,TGTGCCACAATCGGACAGAACACTGAAGCTTTCTTT
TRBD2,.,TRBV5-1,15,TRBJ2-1,CASSQPGTTYNEQFF,TGCGCCAGCAGCCAGCCTGGGACTACTTACAATGAGCAGTTCTTC
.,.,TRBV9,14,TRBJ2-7,CASSERDTVYEQYF,TGTGCCAGCAGCGAAAGGGACACCGTCTACGAGCAGTACTTC
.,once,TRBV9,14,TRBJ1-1,CASSVSGESTEAFF,TGTGCCAGCAGCGTTTCAGGGGAAAGCACTGAAGCTTTCTTT
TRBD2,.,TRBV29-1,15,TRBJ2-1,CSVPIAGGLTMGQFF,TGCAGCGTTCCCATAGCGGGAGGGCTTACAATGGGGCAGTTCTTC
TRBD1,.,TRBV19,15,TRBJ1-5,CASRTTGIGNQPQHF,TGTGCCAGTAGGACGACAGGGATCGGCAATCAGCCCCAGCATTTT
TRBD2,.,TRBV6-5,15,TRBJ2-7,CASSYLGSGSGEQYF,TGTGCCAGCAGTTATTTAGGTAGCGGGAGTGGTGAGCAGTACTTC
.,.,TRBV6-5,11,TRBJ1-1,CASRVNTEAFF,TGTGCCAGCAGAGTGAACACTGAAGCTTTCTTT
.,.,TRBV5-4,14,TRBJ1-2,CASSSGLQIQGYTF,TGTGCCAGCAGCTCGGGACTCCAAATCCAGGGCTACACCTTC
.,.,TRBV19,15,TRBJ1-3,CASSWQGIEGNTIYF,TGTGCCAGTAGTTGGCAGGGGATCGAGGGAAACACCATATATTTT
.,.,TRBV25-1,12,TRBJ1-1,CASGAGGTEAFF,TGTGCCAGCGGGGCGGGCGGAACTGAAGCTTTCTTT
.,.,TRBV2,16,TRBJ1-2,CASSEALVEVNYGYTF,TGTGCCAGCAGTGAAGCGCTTGTGGAGGTTAACTATGGCTACACCTTC
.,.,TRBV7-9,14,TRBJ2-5,CASSKRQTKETQYF,TGTGCCAGCAGCAAGCGACAGACAAAAGAGACCCAGTACTTC
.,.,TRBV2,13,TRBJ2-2,CASSVRGTGELFF,TGTGCCAGCAGTGTAAGGGGAACCGGGGAGCTGTTTTTT
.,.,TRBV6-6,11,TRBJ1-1,CASRDGSEAFF,TGTGCCAGCAGGGATGGCAGTGAAGCTTTCTTT
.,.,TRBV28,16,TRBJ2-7,CASSERGFGRSYEQYF,TGTGCCAGCAGCGAAAGAGGGTTTGGTCGCTCCTACGAGCAGTACTTC
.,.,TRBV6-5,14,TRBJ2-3,CASTPGRFGGTQYF,TGTGCCAGCACCCCTGGGAGGTTTGGCGGTACGCAGTATTTT
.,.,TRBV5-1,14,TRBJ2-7,CASSLGTLFYEQYF,TGCGCCAGCAGCTTAGGCACCCTCTTCTACGAGCAGTACTTC
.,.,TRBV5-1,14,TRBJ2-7,CASSVRDNLYEQYF,TGCGCCAGCAGCGTCCGGGACAATCTCTACGAGCAGTACTTC
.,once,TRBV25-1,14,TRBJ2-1,CASSEMRVGGEQFF,TGTGCCAGCAGTGAAATGAGGGTTGGGGGTGAGCAGTTCTTC
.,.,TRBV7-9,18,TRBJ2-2,CASSLASLPSVSPRELFF,TGTGCCAGCAGCTTAGCTTCCTTACCCTCAGTATCCCCCCGGGAGCTGTTTTTT
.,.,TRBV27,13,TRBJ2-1,CATTKHENNEQFF,TGTGCCACCACGAAACATGAAAACAATGAGCAGTTCTTC
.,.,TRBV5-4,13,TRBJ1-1,CASSLDANTEAFF,TGTGCCAGCAGCTTGGACGCTAACACTGAAGCTTTCTTT
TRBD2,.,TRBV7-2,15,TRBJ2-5,CASSSLAGGGETQYF,TGTGCCAGCAGCTCTCTAGCGGGAGGGGGTGAGACCCAGTACTTC
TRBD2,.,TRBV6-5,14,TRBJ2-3,CASRIAGKTDTQYF,TGTGCCAGCAGAATAGCGGGGAAAACAGATACGCAGTATTTT
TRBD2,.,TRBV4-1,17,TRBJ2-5,CASSQGPGTSVSETQYF,TGCGCCAGCAGCCAAGGGCCCGGGACTAGCGTTTCGGAGACCCAGTACTTC
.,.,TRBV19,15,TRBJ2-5,CASSIASRRWETQYF,TGTGCCAGTAGTATAGCGAGCCGGAGATGGGAGACCCAGTACTTC
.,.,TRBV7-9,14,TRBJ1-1,CASSAGAWGTEAFF,TGTGCCAGCAGCGCGGGAGCCTGGGGCACTGAAGCTTTCTTT
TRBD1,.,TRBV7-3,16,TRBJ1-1,CASSLVGGAGNTEAFF,TGTGCCAGCAGCTTAGTAGGGGGCGCCGGGAACACTGAAGCTTTCTTT